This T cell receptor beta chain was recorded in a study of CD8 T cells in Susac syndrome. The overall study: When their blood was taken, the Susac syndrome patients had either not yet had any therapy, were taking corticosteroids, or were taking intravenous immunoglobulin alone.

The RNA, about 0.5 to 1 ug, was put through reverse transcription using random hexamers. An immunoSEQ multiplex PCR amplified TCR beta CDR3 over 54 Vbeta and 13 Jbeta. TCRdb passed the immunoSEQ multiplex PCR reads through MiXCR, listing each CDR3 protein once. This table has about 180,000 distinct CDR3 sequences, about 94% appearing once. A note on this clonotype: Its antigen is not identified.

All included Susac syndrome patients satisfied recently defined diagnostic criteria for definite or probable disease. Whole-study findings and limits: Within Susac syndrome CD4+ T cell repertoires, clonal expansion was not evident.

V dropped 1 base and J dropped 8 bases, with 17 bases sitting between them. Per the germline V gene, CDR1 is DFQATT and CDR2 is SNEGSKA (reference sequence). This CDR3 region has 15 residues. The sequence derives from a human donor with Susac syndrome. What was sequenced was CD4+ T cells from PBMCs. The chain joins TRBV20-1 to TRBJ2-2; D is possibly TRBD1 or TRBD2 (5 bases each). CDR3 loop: CSARVLKRGEGELFF. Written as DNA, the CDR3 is TGCAGTGCTAGAGTTCTAAAGAGGGGAGAGGGGGAGCTGTTTTTT.